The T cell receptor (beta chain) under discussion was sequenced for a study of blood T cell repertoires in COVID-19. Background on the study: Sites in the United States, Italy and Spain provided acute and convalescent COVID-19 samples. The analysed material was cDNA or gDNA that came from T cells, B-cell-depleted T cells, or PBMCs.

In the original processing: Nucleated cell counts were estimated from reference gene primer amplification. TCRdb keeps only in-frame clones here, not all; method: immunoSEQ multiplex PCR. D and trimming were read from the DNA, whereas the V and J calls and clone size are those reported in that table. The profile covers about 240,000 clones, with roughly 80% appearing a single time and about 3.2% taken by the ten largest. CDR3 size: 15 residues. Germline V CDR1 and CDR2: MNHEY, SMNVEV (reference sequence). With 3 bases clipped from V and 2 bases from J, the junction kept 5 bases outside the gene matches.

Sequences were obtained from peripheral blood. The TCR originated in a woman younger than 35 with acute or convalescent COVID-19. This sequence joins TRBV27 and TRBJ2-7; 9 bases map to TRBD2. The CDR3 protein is CASSFGSGGTYEQYF. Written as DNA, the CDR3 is TGTGCCAGCAGTTTTGGTAGCGGGGGTACCTACGAGCAGTACTTC.